Listed here are 31 T cell receptor beta chains from one sample, sequenced in a study of T cells expressing NK-cell markers. For each CDR3 protein, TCRdb gives one entry from its re-call of the 5' RACE reads, without DNA. In all, the sample yields hundreds of thousands of distinct CDR3 sequences. Sequenced sample: blood T cells: a sorted CD56 or NKG2C T cell subset, CD4+ or CD8+ T cells, or bulk PBMC T cells (not recorded which). These receptors were collected from a woman between 18 and 69 years old in good health.

This chain links TRBV12-3 or TRBV12-4 with TRBJ2-1; TCRdb reports TRBD1, a call that lacks DNA to check it against. CDR3 length: 15 amino acids. The CDR3 is CASSPGTGTNNEQFF.

The chain couples TRBV11-2 to TRBJ1-4. CDR1 is SGHAT, CDR2 FQNNGV, per germline. The CDR3 has 12 residues. CDR3 loop: CASSLDREKLFF. The whole variable domain, remainder taken from reference TRBV11-2 and TRBJ1-4, is EAGVAQSPRYKIIEKRQSVAFWCNPISGHATLYWYQQILGQGPKLLIQFQNNGVVDDSQLPKDRFSAERLKGVDSTLKIQPAKLEDSAVYLCASSLDREKLFFGSGTQLSVL.

The chain carries TRBV7-2 and TRBJ2-6; TCRdb's D call of TRBD1 is untestable without DNA. CDR3 length: 17 residues. CDR1 is SGHTA, CDR2 FQGNSA, per germline. The CDR3 here is CASSLVAGTLGANVLTF.

The gene calls are TRBV10-3 and TRBJ1-1; the D call of TRBD1 rests on TCRdb alone, since no DNA is present to check it. Per germline, CDR1 ENHRY and CDR2 SYGVKD. This CDR3 is 15 amino acids long. CDR3 protein: CAISGRQGSGTEAFF.

The chain recombines TRBV29-1 with TRBJ1-4; TCRdb reports TRBD1, a call that lacks DNA to check it against. CDR1 and CDR2 (germline): SQVTM, ANQGSEA. CDR3 length: 13 residues. This CDR3 reads CSVNRGQDEKLFF. Complete variable domain (other parts from reference TRBV29-1 and TRBJ1-4): SAVISQKPSRDICQRGTSLTIQCQVDSQVTMMFWYRQQPGQSLTLIATANQGSEATYESGFVIDKFPISRPNLTFSTLTVSNMSPEDSSIYLCSVNRGQDEKLFFGSGTQLSVL.

V and J are TRBV7-9 and TRBJ2-1; TCRdb's D call of TRBD2 is untestable without DNA. Germline values: CDR1 SEHNR, CDR2 FQNEAQ (reference sequence). The CDR3 contains 15 residues. The CDR3 here is CASSRLAGGQGEQFF.

The rearrangement uses TRBV5-1 and TRBJ1-6; there is no DNA to check the TCRdb D call of TRBD1. From germline, CDR1 is SGHRS and CDR2 YFSETQ. This CDR3 has 15 amino acids. CDR3 sequence reads: CASSSGQGMNSPLHF.

V and J are TRBV10-3 and TRBJ2-1; TCRdb designates TRBD2, a call that cannot be tested without DNA. This CDR3 has 17 residues. CDR1 is ENHRY, CDR2 SYGVKD, per germline. CDR3 amino acids: CAISEGTSGSSYNEQFF.

CDR3 sequence reads: CAWSSGISGSSEQYF. The chain carries TRBV30 and TRBJ2-7; the D gene TCRdb calls, TRBD2, cannot be checked with no DNA. The CDR3 is made up of 15 amino acids. Germline CDR1 and CDR2: GTSNPN and SVGIG (reference sequence). Filled out from reference TRBV30 and TRBJ2-7, the complete variable domain reads SQTIHQWPATLVQPVGSPLSLECTVEGTSNPNLYWYRQAAGRGLQLLFYSVGIGQISSEVPQNLSASRPQDRQFILSSKKLLLSDSGFYLCAWSSGISGSSEQYFGPGTRLTVT.

The CDR3 loop reads CASSIRDRGVETQYF. The V and J genes are TRBV12-3 or TRBV12-4 and TRBJ2-5; TCRdb reports TRBD1, a call that lacks DNA to check it against. There are 15 residues in the CDR3.

J is TRBJ2-7 and V is TRBV20-1; TCRdb indicates TRBD1, and absent DNA this call remains unverified. The CDR3 spans 13 residues. Germline CDR1 and CDR2: DFQATT and SNEGSKA (reference sequence). CDR3 in amino acids: CSAPGPKGYEQYF.

V is TRBV7-9 and J is TRBJ2-1; TCRdb's D call of TRBD1 is untestable without DNA. Germline loops: CDR1 SEHNR, CDR2 FQNEAQ (reference sequence). The CDR3 sequence is 14 residues long. CDR3 region: CASSYREAYNEQFF.

The rearrangement joins TRBV24-1 to TRBJ2-5. This CDR3 has 13 residues. Germline CDR1 KGHDR, CDR2 SFDVKD. The CDR3: CATSGGAMETQYF.

The chain links TRBV12-3 or TRBV12-4 to TRBJ1-1; the D call from TCRdb, TRBD1, cannot be confirmed without DNA. The CDR3 is made up of 13 amino acids. Here the CDR3 reads CASRGQLNTEAFF.

The V call is TRBV28, the J call TRBJ2-7; TCRdb outputs TRBD2, but without DNA this stays unchecked. Germline V gene lookup returns CDR1 MDHEN and CDR2 SYDVKM. This CDR3 spans 17 amino acids. The CDR3 here is CATHHGTSGRASYEQYF.

This sequence joins TRBV2 and TRBJ2-1; lacking DNA, the TRBD1 call made by TCRdb goes unchecked. The length of the CDR3 is 12 residues. The germline V gene has CDR1 SNHLY and CDR2 FYNNEI. The CDR3 reads CASGTGWYEQFF.

The chain combines TRBV4-3 with TRBJ1-2; TCRdb lists TRBD1, though no DNA is available to test this call. This CDR3 has 15 residues. Germline CDR1 is LGHNA and CDR2 is YSLEER. The CDR3 is CASSQDWGAVYGYTF.

This rearrangement joins TRBV6-2 or TRBV6-3 to TRBJ2-2; the TCRdb call, TRBD1, lacks DNA for checking. This CDR3 contains 15 residues. Germline V gives CDR1 MNHEY, CDR2 SVGEGT. The CDR3 loop is CASSILGPDTGELFF.

The V and J genes are TRBV7-2 and TRBJ2-2. The CDR3 is 16 amino acids. CDR1 and CDR2 from the germline V gene are SGHTA and FQGNSA. This CDR3 reads CASSLVLPGSTGELFF.

The CDR3 here is CASSPYREQYF. This chain connects TRBV6-2 or TRBV6-3 to TRBJ2-7. The V gene's germline CDR1 is MNHEY and CDR2 SVGEGT. The CDR3 contains 11 residues.

V and J are TRBV2 and TRBJ1-5; TCRdb names TRBD1, which stays unverified in the absence of DNA. This CDR3 spans 15 amino acids. Germline values: CDR1 SNHLY, CDR2 FYNNEI. The CDR3 spells CASSGGALPNQPQHF.

V gene TRBV12-3 or TRBV12-4 combines with J gene TRBJ2-1; checking the TCRdb D call of TRBD1 is not possible without DNA. This CDR3 is built from 15 residues. CDR3 loop: CASSQLRDRYNEQFF.

The rearrangement joins TRBV29-1 to TRBJ1-1; TCRdb lists TRBD1, though no DNA is available to test this call. CDR1 is SQVTM and CDR2 is ANQGSEA in the germline V gene. The CDR3 is 15 residues long. The CDR3 spells CSVATEGRNYGAAFF.

The chain combines TRBV7-8 with TRBJ2-2. The CDR3 runs 12 residues. The germline V gene encodes CDR1 SGHVS and CDR2 FQNEAQ. This chain's CDR3 is CASSHNTGELFF.

This sequence joins TRBV12-3 or TRBV12-4 and TRBJ1-5; TCRdb's D call of TRBD1 is untestable without DNA. The CDR3 has 15 residues. The CDR3 here is CASSATGFANQPQHF.

The rearrangement links TRBV19 to TRBJ2-3. Germline V gene data show CDR1 as LNHDA and CDR2 as SQIVND (reference sequence). This CDR3 region has 11 residues. The chain's CDR3 is CASSMSDTQYF.

The chain is built from TRBV5-5 and TRBJ2-5. Germline loops: CDR1 SGHKS, CDR2 YYEKEE (reference sequence). CDR3 size: 16 residues. CDR3: CASSLSSLTVRETQYF.

V and J are TRBV20-1 and TRBJ2-1; the TCRdb D gene call, TRBD2, has no DNA to confirm it. Germline V gene lookup returns CDR1 DFQATT and CDR2 SNEGSKA (reference sequence). The CDR3 is 17 amino acids. CDR3 region: CSAATSGRPDHYNEQFF.

This rearrangement joins TRBV5-6 to TRBJ2-3. The CDR3 extends over 12 amino acids. Germline V lookup: CDR1 SGHDT, CDR2 YYEEEE. CDR3 sequence: CASSSGGDTQYF.

The chain has TRBV7-8 and TRBJ2-7; the D call from TCRdb, TRBD2, cannot be confirmed without DNA. The V gene's germline CDR1 is SGHVS and CDR2 FQNEAQ. The CDR3 runs to 16 residues. This CDR3 is CASSSSSGRVSHEQYF.

The V and J genes are TRBV5-1 and TRBJ2-5; as DNA is missing, the TRBD1 call by TCRdb cannot be tested. The CDR3 is 14 amino acids. CDR1 SGHRS and CDR2 YFSETQ come from the germline V gene. CDR3 sequence reads: CASSPSDRGETQYF. Full variable domain (remainder filled in from reference TRBV5-1 and TRBJ2-5): KAGVTQTPRYLIKTRGQQVTLSCSPISGHRSVSWYQQTPGQGLQFLFEYFSETQRNKGNFPGRFSGRQFSNSRSEMNVSTLELGDSALYLCASSPSDRGETQYFGPGTRLLVL.